A selection of T cell receptor beta chains follows, all from one sample in a study of cytomegalovirus exposure and HLA in healthy donors. Assay: immunoSEQ multiplex PCR; the TCRdb copy retains only in-frame clones and omits some. The sample lists roughly 90,000 clones, just under 80% occurring once. The sequenced sample was PBMCs. The receptors stem from a young man in good health and CMV-seronegative. Both conserved end residues are part of each CDR3. Fields, in order: V gene, J gene, clone size, D gene, CDR3 protein, CDR3 DNA. A D gene is named only where the DNA matches it firmly. Clone size is shown for a subset of rows, as once, few, many or a class of expanded clone.

TRBV5-6	TRBJ1-1	NA	NA	CASSLPNRVHTEAFF	TGTGCCAGCAGCTTGCCCAACAGGGTTCACACTGAAGCTTTCTTT
TRBV7-3	TRBJ1-6	NA	NA	CASSLQGLGNSPLHF	TGTGCCAGCAGCCTACAGGGTCTAGGAAATTCACCCCTCCACTTT
TRBV11-2	TRBJ1-6	few	TRBD1	CASSRGQGASPLHF	TGTGCCAGCAGCCGGGGACAGGGGGCTTCACCCCTCCACTTT
TRBV9	TRBJ2-2	NA	NA	CASSVDRSPNTGELFF	TGTGCCAGCAGCGTCGACAGGTCTCCGAACACCGGGGAGCTGTTTTTT
TRBV13	TRBJ2-1	NA	TRBD1	CASSSPDRGRFEQFF	TGTGCCAGCAGCTCTCCGGACAGGGGGCGGTTTGAGCAGTTCTTC
TRBV4-2	TRBJ2-7	few	NA	CASSRKGPEGGPHEQYF	TGTGCCAGCAGCCGCAAAGGTCCAGAGGGGGGGCCCCACGAGCAGTACTTC
TRBV5-1	TRBJ2-7	NA	TRBD1	CASSSRGQGLVYEQYF	TGCGCCAGCAGCTCTCGTGGACAGGGCTTGGTCTACGAGCAGTACTTC
TRBV9	TRBJ2-6	NA	NA	CASSVAGVGANVLTF	TGTGCCAGCAGCGTGGCAGGCGTCGGGGCCAACGTCCTGACTTTC
TRBV7-6	TRBJ2-7	NA	TRBD2	CASSLVASGIAYEQYF	TGTGCCAGCAGCTTAGTAGCTAGCGGGATCGCCTACGAGCAGTACTTC
TRBV7-8	TRBJ1-2	NA	NA	CASSTGTYGYTF	TGTGCCAGCAGCACAGGGACCTATGGCTACACCTTC
TRBV27	TRBJ2-1	NA	TRBD2	CASHGRGYNEQFF	TGTGCCAGCCACGGGAGGGGCTACAATGAGCAGTTCTTC
TRBV18	TRBJ2-7	NA	TRBD2	CASSPGLAGSYEQYF	TGTGCCAGCTCACCGGGACTAGCGGGGAGCTACGAGCAGTACTTC
TRBV9	TRBJ1-4	once	TRBD1	CASSVRGQGNEKLFF	TGTGCCAGCAGCGTCCGGGGACAGGGTAATGAAAAACTGTTTTTT
TRBV2	TRBJ2-7	NA	NA	CASGYSNSYEQYF	TGTGCCAGCGGGTACAGCAACTCCTACGAGCAGTACTTC
TRBV5-1	TRBJ2-7	NA	TRBD1	CASSPGQVSSYEQYF	TGCGCCAGCAGCCCGGGACAGGTCAGCTCCTACGAGCAGTACTTC